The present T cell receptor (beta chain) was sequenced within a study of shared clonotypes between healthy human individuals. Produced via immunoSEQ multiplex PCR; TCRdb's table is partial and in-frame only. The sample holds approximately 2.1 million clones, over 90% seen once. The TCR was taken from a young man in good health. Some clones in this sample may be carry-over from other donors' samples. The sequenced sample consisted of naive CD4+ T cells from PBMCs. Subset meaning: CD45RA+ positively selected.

The CDR3 spells CASSGAPGTDTQYF. The CDR3 nucleotides are TGTGCCAGCTCGGGGGCCCCGGGGACAGATACGCAGTATTTT. The chain couples TRBV28 to TRBJ2-3; D tentatively reads TRBD1 or TRBD2 (6 bases each). The germline V gene has CDR1 MDHEN and CDR2 SYDVKM. Trimming removed 8 bases at V and 3 bases at J, with 15 bases between. The CDR3 is 14 amino acids. Drawing the rest from reference TRBV28 and TRBJ2-3, the complete variable domain is DVKVTQSSRYLVKRTGEKVFLECVQDMDHENMFWYRQDPGLGLRLIYFSYDVKMKEKGDIPEGYSVSREKKERFSLILESASTNQTSMYLCASSGAPGTDTQYFGPGTRLTVL.